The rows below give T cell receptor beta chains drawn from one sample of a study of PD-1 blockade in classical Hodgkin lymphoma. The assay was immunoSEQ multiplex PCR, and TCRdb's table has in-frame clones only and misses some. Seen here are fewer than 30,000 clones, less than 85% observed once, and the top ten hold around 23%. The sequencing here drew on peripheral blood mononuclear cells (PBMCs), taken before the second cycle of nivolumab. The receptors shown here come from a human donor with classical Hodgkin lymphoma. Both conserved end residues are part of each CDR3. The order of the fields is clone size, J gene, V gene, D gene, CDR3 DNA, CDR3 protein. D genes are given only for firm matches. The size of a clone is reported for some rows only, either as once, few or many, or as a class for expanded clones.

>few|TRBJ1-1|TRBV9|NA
TGTGCCAGCAGCGTAGACGTTAACACTGAAGCTTTCTTT
CASSVDVNTEAFF
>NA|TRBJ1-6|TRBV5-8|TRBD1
TGTGCCAGCAGCTTGGGACAGGGCCGGCTTAATTCACCCCTCCACTTT
CASSLGQGRLNSPLHF
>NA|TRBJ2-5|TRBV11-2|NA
TGTGCCAGCAGCTACCGGGACCTACAAGAGACCCAGTACTTC
CASSYRDLQETQYF
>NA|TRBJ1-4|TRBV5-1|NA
TGCGCCAGCAGCGGGGACGGACGCGGGCATGAAAAACTGTTTTTT
CASSGDGRGHEKLFF
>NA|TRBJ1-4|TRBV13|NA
TGTGCCAGCAGCCTGAGCGGGCTCGAAAAACTGTTTTTT
CASSLSGLEKLFF
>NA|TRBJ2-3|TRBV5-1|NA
TGCGCCAGCAGGCAGGGGCCCAGCACAGATACGCAGTATTTT
CASRQGPSTDTQYF
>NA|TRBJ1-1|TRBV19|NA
TGTGCCAGTAGTATTAGGGCTGGAGGCCACACTGAAGCTTTCTTT
CASSIRAGGHTEAFF
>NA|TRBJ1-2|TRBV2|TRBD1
TGTGCCAGCAGAACAGGGGGAGATGGCTACACCTTC
CASRTGGDGYTF
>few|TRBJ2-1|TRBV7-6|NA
TGTGCCAGCAGCTTAGCCTACTCGCCTTCCTACAATGAGCAGTTCTTC
CASSLAYSPSYNEQFF
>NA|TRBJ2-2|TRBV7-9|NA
TGTGCCAGCAGCCCGCAGACGGTAAACACCGGGGAGCTGTTTTTT
CASSPQTVNTGELFF
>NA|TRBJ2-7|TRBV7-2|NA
TGTGCCAGCAGCTTAGGTTCGGCATTCTACGAGCAGTACTTC
CASSLGSAFYEQYF
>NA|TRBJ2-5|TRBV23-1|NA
TGCGCCAGCAGTCAATCGGGGCAGGGAGAGGGGAGGGAGACCCAGTACTTC
CASSQSGQGEGRETQYF
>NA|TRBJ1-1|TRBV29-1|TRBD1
TGCAGCGTGGGGACAGCGAACACTGAAGCTTTCTTT
CSVGTANTEAFF
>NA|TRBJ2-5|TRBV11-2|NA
TGTGCCAGCAGCTTAGGACGTACTCCAGGGGAGACCCAGTACTTC
CASSLGRTPGETQYF
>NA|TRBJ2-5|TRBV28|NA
TGTGCCAGCAGTCCAGGGACCCAAGAGACCCAGTACTTC
CASSPGTQETQYF
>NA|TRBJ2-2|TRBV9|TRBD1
TGTGCCAGCAGCGTCCGACAGGGTCCCAACACCGGGGAGCTGTTTTTT
CASSVRQGPNTGELFF
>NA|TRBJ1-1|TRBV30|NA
TGTGCCTGGAGTGTGGGCAGGGAAGCTTTCTTT
CAWSVGREAFF
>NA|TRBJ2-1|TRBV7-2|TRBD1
TGTGCCAGCAGCTTACATTTACAGGGGTCCTACAATGAGCAGTTCTTC
CASSLHLQGSYNEQFF
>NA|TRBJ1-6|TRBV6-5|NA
TGTGCCAGCAGTTACCGCCCCAGGGTTGGTAATTCACCCCTCCACTTT
CASSYRPRVGNSPLHF
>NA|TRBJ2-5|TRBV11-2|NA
TGTGCCAGCAGCTTCTTGTTAGGGACGACCGAAGAGACCCAGTACTTC
CASSFLLGTTEETQYF
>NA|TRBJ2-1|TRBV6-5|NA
TGTGCCAGCAGCCCCCGACGGGACACCTACAATGAGCAGTTCTTC
CASSPRRDTYNEQFF
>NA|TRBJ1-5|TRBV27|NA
TGTGCCAGCTCGGGGCAGCGAGCGGATCAGCCCCAGCATTTT
CASSGQRADQPQHF
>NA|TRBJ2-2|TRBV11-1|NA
TGTGCCAGCAGCCCCTACCTCCTTGGGGGCACCGGGGAGCTGTTTTTT
CASSPYLLGGTGELFF